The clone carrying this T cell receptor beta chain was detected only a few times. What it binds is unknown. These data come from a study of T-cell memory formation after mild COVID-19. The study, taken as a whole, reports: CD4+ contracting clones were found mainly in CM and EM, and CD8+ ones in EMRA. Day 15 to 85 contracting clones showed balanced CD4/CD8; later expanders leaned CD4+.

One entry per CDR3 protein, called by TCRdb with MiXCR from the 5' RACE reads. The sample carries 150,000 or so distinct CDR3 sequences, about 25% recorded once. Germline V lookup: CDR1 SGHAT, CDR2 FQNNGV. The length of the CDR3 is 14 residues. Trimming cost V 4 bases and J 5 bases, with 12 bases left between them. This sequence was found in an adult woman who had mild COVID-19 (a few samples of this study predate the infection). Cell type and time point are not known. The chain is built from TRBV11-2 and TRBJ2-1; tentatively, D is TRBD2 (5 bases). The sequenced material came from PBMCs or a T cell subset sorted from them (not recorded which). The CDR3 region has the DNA TGTGCCAGCAGCTCTACGGGGTCAGACAATGAGCAGTTCTTC. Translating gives CASSSTGSDNEQFF.